The 14 T cell receptor beta chains in this list originate from one sample, sequenced in a study of CD8+CD57+ T cells in acquired aplastic anemia. Genomic DNA was employed as the template in profiling TCR beta VDJ and CDR3. Each CDR3 protein is one row after TCRdb ran MiXCR on the reads. Of roughly 180,000 distinct CDR3 sequences detected, 46% appear once; the ten largest clones hold approximately 2.9%. The sequencing input was sorted CD4+, CD8+, or CD8+CD57+ T cells (not recorded which) from PBMCs. All receptors come from a human donor in good health.

This clonotype was detected only a few times. The V and J genes are TRBV4-2 and TRBJ2-1; TRBD2 matches at 13 bases. V lost 4 bases, J lost 6 bases, and 12 bases stayed unmatched. From germline, CDR1 is LGHNA and CDR2 YNFKEQ. The CDR3 extends over 18 amino acids. The chain's CDR3 is CASSPGLAGSIGSNEQFF. CDR3 coding DNA: TGTGCCAGCAGCCCGGGACTAGCGGGGTCTATAGGAAGCAATGAGCAGTTCTTC.

The chain uses TRBV30 and TRBJ2-7; D is ambiguous. With 4 bases removed from V and 0 bases from J, the gap between germline ends came to 10 bases. This CDR3 contains 13 residues. The germline V gene has CDR1 GTSNPN and CDR2 SVGIG (reference sequence). CDR3 amino acids: CAWNWASSYEQYF. CDR3 bases: TGTGCCTGGAACTGGGCTAGCTCCTACGAGCAGTACTTC.

The sample holds many counts of this clonotype. V gene TRBV20-1 combines with J gene TRBJ2-7, with 14 bases that match TRBD2. The CDR3 runs 20 residues. Germline CDR1 DFQATT, CDR2 SNEGSKA (reference sequence). The ends lost 5 bases at V and 2 bases at J; junction bases unmatched: 20. CDR3 sequence reads: CSASPGRGTSGSVGTYEQYF. The CDR3 DNA sequence: TGCAGTGCTTCCCCGGGGCGTGGGACTAGCGGGAGTGTTGGGACCTACGAGCAGTACTTC.

This clonotype appeared many times. V and J are TRBV6-1 and TRBJ1-6; TRBD1 matches 9 bases. Germline V gives CDR1 MNHNS, CDR2 SASEGT. The CDR3 loop spans 13 amino acids. V trimming: 8 bases; J trimming: 9 bases; junction bases outside the gene matches: 5. CDR3 coding DNA: TGTGCCAGCGCGACAGGGGGGACTTCACCCCTCCACTTT. As protein: CASATGGTSPLHF.

This rearrangement joins TRBV20-1 to TRBJ1-5, with no clear D. The CDR3 totals 13 residues. Trimming removed 1 base from V and 5 bases from J, with 9 bases in between. Germline V gives CDR1 DFQATT, CDR2 SNEGSKA (reference sequence). As DNA, the CDR3 is TGCAGTGCTAGAGTCGGTCCTGATCAGCCCCAGCATTTT. It translates to CSARVGPDQPQHF.

This clonotype was observed many times. V usage is TRBV5-5 and J usage is TRBJ1-5; a possible D gene is TRBD1 (5 bases). Germline assignment: CDR1 SGHKS and CDR2 YYEKEE (reference sequence). There are 14 residues in the CDR3. With 4 bases removed from V and 1 base from J, the gap between germline ends came to 9 bases. CDR3 bases: TGTGCCAGCAGCGCCAGGGACAGCAATCAGCCCCAGCATTTT. Its protein product is CASSARDSNQPQHF.

The V and J genes are TRBV6-1 and TRBJ1-6; tentative D call: TRBD1 (6 bases). Germline V gives CDR1 MNHNS, CDR2 SASEGT. V lost 4 bases to trimming and J lost 7 bases, with 20 bases between them. The CDR3 totals 17 residues. The DNA for the CDR3 is TGTGCCAGCAGTGGTGGGGGGCAGACGGCGAAAAATTCACCCCTCCACTTT. This codes for CASSGGGQTAKNSPLHF.

This clonotype has just a few counts. The rearrangement links TRBV18 to TRBJ1-6; 7 nucleotides agree with TRBD1. J was trimmed by 7 bases and V by 5 bases; bases with no gene match: 2. This CDR3 spans 13 amino acids. The germline V gene encodes CDR1 KGHSH and CDR2 LQKENI. The CDR3 reads CASSTGVNSPLHF. The CDR3 DNA reads as TGTGCCAGCTCAACAGGGGTGAATTCACCCCTCCACTTT.

This chain uses TRBV5-5 with TRBJ2-7; D unclear. Germline CDR1 and CDR2: SGHKS and YYEKEE (reference sequence). CDR3 length equals 14 residues. V lost 7 bases and J 3 bases, leaving 17 bases between the germline ends. CDR3 sequence reads: CASSPFQENYEQYF. For the CDR3, the DNA is TGTGCCAGCTCACCATTCCAGGAGAACTACGAGCAGTACTTC.

The chain uses TRBV5-1 and TRBJ2-7, with TRBD1 matching 7 bases. CDR1 SGHRS and CDR2 YFSETQ come from the germline V gene. V shed 4 bases, J shed 5 bases, and the junction held 3 bases outside the gene matches. This CDR3 has 12 residues. The CDR3 sequence is CASSTTGDEQYF. The CDR3, as DNA: TGCGCCAGCAGCACCACAGGGGACGAGCAGTACTTC.

The chain employs TRBV2 and TRBJ2-5; D might be TRBD1 (6 bases). Between the trimmed V and J ends, which lost 8 bases and 5 bases, there was a span of 9 bases. CDR3 size: 11 residues. Per germline, CDR1 SNHLY and CDR2 FYNNEI. The CDR3 protein is CASGGWETQYF. The DNA of the CDR3 is TGTGCCAGCGGGGGCTGGGAGACCCAGTACTTC.

The rearrangement uses TRBV5-6 and TRBJ1-2, with D unresolved. Trimming stripped 4 bases from V and 10 bases from J, with 11 bases between. Germline V lookup: CDR1 SGHDT, CDR2 YYEEEE. The CDR3 extends over 11 amino acids. CDR3 protein: CASSTNRHYTF. The CDR3 nucleotides are TGTGCCAGCAGCACCAATAGGCACTACACCTTC.

This clonotype was recorded at least ten times. The chain couples TRBV24-1 to TRBJ1-2; 7 bases are a match to TRBD1. Germline CDR1 reads KGHDR; CDR2 reads SFDVKD. The CDR3 consists of 14 residues. V gave up 4 bases and J gave up 7 bases; unmatched junction bases: 8. CDR3 sequence reads: CATSDSTGLGGYTF. In DNA form, the CDR3 reads TGTGCCACCAGTGACTCGACAGGGCTCGGTGGCTACACCTTC.

There are many counts of this clonotype. J is TRBJ2-3 and V is TRBV5-8; D is undetermined. The CDR3 runs to 14 residues. The ends were cut back, 0 bases at V and 0 bases at J, with 5 bases in the middle. Germline V gene lookup returns CDR1 SGHTS and CDR2 YDEGEE. DNA for the CDR3: TGTGCCAGCAGCTTGGTACAAAGCACAGATACGCAGTATTTT. The encoded protein is CASSLVQSTDTQYF.